These 5 T cell receptor beta chains originate from one sample sequenced in a study of blood T cell repertoires in COVID-19. The table came from immunoSEQ multiplex PCR; TCRdb's copy has only in-frame clones and leaves some out. The sample contains tens of thousands of clones, around 83% of which appear only once. Sequencing input: peripheral blood. The receptors come from a man younger than 45 with COVID-19, enrolled during active disease.

This chain connects TRBV2 to TRBJ1-1, with a possible D match to TRBD1 (6 bases). V lost 5 bases, J lost 3 bases, and 13 bases lay in between. Germline assignment: CDR1 SNHLY and CDR2 FYNNEI. The CDR3 runs 14 residues. The CDR3 DNA reads as TGTGCCAGCAGTCGGACAGAGGATGACACTGAAGCTTTCTTT. It yields the protein CASSRTEDDTEAFF.

The rearrangement joins TRBV6-5 to TRBJ1-2, with TRBD1 identical over 9 bases. V was pared by 5 bases and J by 4 bases, with 8 bases of the junction left unmatched. This CDR3 is 15 amino acids long. Germline V CDR1 and CDR2: MNHEY, SVGAGI. The CDR3, as DNA: TGTGCCAGCAGTCCAACCGGGACAGGGATCTATGGCTACACCTTC. Translating gives CASSPTGTGIYGYTF.

This rearrangement joins TRBV6-4 to TRBJ2-3, with D hard to call. The germline V gene encodes CDR1 MRHNA and CDR2 SNTAGT. The CDR3 consists of 15 residues. V was pared by 3 bases and J by 0 bases, with 10 bases between. The CDR3 spells CASSESSGSTDTQYF. CDR3 DNA: TGTGCCAGCAGTGAATCATCCGGGAGCACAGATACGCAGTATTTT.

The chain has TRBV20-1 and TRBJ1-2; TRBD1 matches at 8 bases. Germline loops: CDR1 DFQATT, CDR2 SNEGSKA (reference sequence). J gave up 4 bases and V 3 bases, and 4 bases lay outside the gene matches. There are 13 residues in the CDR3. The CDR3, as DNA: TGCAGTGCTAGTTCAGGGGGCGGCTATGGCTACACCTTC. As protein: CSASSGGGYGYTF.

This chain links TRBV9 with TRBJ2-1; D might be TRBD1 (6 bases). V dropped 0 bases and J dropped 0 bases, with 10 bases sitting between them. Germline V lookup: CDR1 SGDLS, CDR2 YYNGEE. The CDR3 sequence is 16 residues long. The CDR3 reads CASSVVVDSSYNEQFF. The CDR3 nucleotides read TGTGCCAGCAGCGTAGTAGTGGACAGCTCCTACAATGAGCAGTTCTTC.